The 12 T cell receptor beta chains listed next were all sequenced from one sample in a study of shared clonotypes between healthy human individuals. Selected positively for CCR7 and CD45RO-negative, naive CD8 cells excluded terminally differentiated effector memory CD45RA+ cells. The protocol was immunoSEQ multiplex PCR, while the TCRdb copy is restricted to in-frame clones and leaves out a portion. Of about 2 million clones listed, about 95% are singletons. The sequenced sample consisted of naive CD8+ T cells sorted from blood. Every receptor here comes from a man between 18 and 29 years old in good health.

Only one count was recorded for this clone. The V gene is TRBV6-5, the J gene TRBJ1-6; no firm D call. The V gene's germline CDR1 is MNHEY and CDR2 SVGAGI. V was clipped by 2 bases and J by 7 bases, with 9 bases between them. The CDR3 has 14 amino acids. CDR3 loop: CASSYVQINSPLHF. The CDR3 bases are TGTGCCAGCAGTTACGTCCAGATCAATTCACCCCTCCACTTT.

The gene calls are TRBV28 and TRBJ2-7; a possible D gene is TRBD2 (6 bases). The CDR3 is made up of 14 amino acids. Trimming cost V 6 bases and J 6 bases, with 18 bases left between them. CDR1 is MDHEN and CDR2 is SYDVKM in the germline V gene. The CDR3 here is CASSISGTASEQYF. CDR3 nucleotides: TGTGCCAGCAGCATTTCCGGGACTGCCTCCGAGCAGTACTTC.

The chain carries TRBV7-6 and TRBJ2-7; weak D call: TRBD2 (6 bases). The CDR3 sequence is 15 residues long. The germline gives CDR1 SGHVS, CDR2 FNYEAQ. The V end was cut by 1 base, the J end by 3 bases, with 13 bases between. This chain's CDR3 is CASSLGPGEIYEQYF. CDR3 DNA: TGTGCCAGCAGCTTAGGGCCGGGGGAGATCTACGAGCAGTACTTC.

V gene TRBV2 combines with J gene TRBJ1-2; TRBD1 aligns across 8 bases. Germline CDR1 and CDR2: SNHLY and FYNNEI. Trimming at V came to 2 bases and at J to 3 bases, leaving 14 bases not matched to a gene. The CDR3 consists of 18 residues. CDR3: CASSEPLGGQEKDYGYTF. The CDR3 nucleotides are TGTGCCAGCAGTGAACCCCTAGGGGGACAGGAAAAAGACTATGGCTACACCTTC. The whole variable domain, remainder taken from reference TRBV2 and TRBJ1-2, is EPEVTQTPSHQVTQMGQEVILRCVPISNHLYFYWYRQILGQKVEFLVSFYNNEISEKSEIFDDQFSVERPDGSNFTLKIRSTKLEDSAMYFCASSEPLGGQEKDYGYTFGSGTRLTVV.

Turning to this clone: The sample has other DNA sequences that encode this CDR3 too. This chain uses TRBV9 with TRBJ1-2; TRBD1 might be the D (6 bases). Germline values: CDR1 SGDLS, CDR2 YYNGEE. Deletions cut 3 bases from V and 5 bases from J, with 11 bases between. CDR3 length equals 13 residues. CDR3 sequence: CASSATGGYGYTF. The CDR3 nucleotides are TGTGCCAGCAGCGCGACAGGAGGTTATGGCTACACCTTC. Full variable domain (missing parts from reference TRBV9 and TRBJ1-2): DSGVTQTPKHLITATGQRVTLRCSPRSGDLSVYWYQQSLDQGLQFLIQYYNGEERAKGNILERFSAQQFPDLHSELNLSSLELGDSALYFCASSATGGYGYTFGSGTRLTVV.

The chain joins TRBV30 to TRBJ2-2, with unresolved D. Germline V gene lookup returns CDR1 GTSNPN and CDR2 SVGIG (reference sequence). This CDR3 is built from 15 residues. The ends were cut back, 0 bases at V and 3 bases at J, with 11 bases in the middle. CDR3 bases: TGTGCCTGGAGTGTAGGTTATTCGTACACCGGGGAGCTGTTTTTT. Its translation is CAWSVGYSYTGELFF.

This chain joins TRBV9 and TRBJ2-1; possibly TRBD2 for D (7 bases). Looked up from germline, CDR1 is SGDLS and CDR2 is YYNGEE. The CDR3 loop spans 15 amino acids. V was clipped by 4 bases and J by 6 bases, with 17 bases between them. CDR3 sequence (DNA): TGTGCCAGCAGCCCTGGGCGGGGGCCCCTCAATGAGCAGTTCTTC. It specifies CASSPGRGPLNEQFF.

The rearrangement uses TRBV29-1 and TRBJ2-3; tentative D call: TRBD2 (7 bases). Trimming pared 0 bases from V and 2 bases from J, leaving 21 bases between. Germline CDR1 SQVTM, CDR2 ANQGSEA. The CDR3 has 18 amino acids. For the CDR3, the DNA is TGCAGCGTTGAAGATTTGGGGGGGGCTAGCGCCTTCACAGATACGCAGTATTTT. Its translation is CSVEDLGGASAFTDTQYF.

Worth noting for this clone: Other DNA sequences in the same sample also yield this CDR3. This chain uses TRBV5-4 with TRBJ1-1; 7 nucleotides agree with TRBD1. CDR1 SGHNT and CDR2 YYREEE come from the germline V gene (reference sequence). The length of the CDR3 is 14 residues. The trim removed 3 bases at V and 0 bases at J, leaving 2 bases unmatched. For the CDR3, the DNA is TGTGCCAGCAGCTGGGGACAGTTGAACACTGAAGCTTTCTTT. Amino acids: CASSWGQLNTEAFF.

This chain joins TRBV6-1 and TRBJ2-3; no reliable D call. Trimming removed 1 base at V and 2 bases at J, with 4 bases between. The CDR3 is made up of 13 amino acids. CDR1 and CDR2 from the germline V gene are MNHNS and SASEGT. CDR3 in DNA: TGTGCCAGCAGTGAAGGGTACACAGATACGCAGTATTTT. Translated: CASSEGYTDTQYF.

This chain joins TRBV5-1 and TRBJ2-1; maybe TRBD1 (7 bases). Germline V gene data show CDR1 as SGHRS and CDR2 as YFSETQ. There are 15 residues in the CDR3. The germline V and J ends were trimmed by 5 bases and 0 bases, with 12 bases remaining between them. The CDR3 DNA follows: TGCGCCAGCAGGGCGGGACAGAGCTCCTACAATGAGCAGTTCTTC. Protein sequence: CASRAGQSSYNEQFF.

DNA for the CDR3: TGTGCCAGCAGCTCAACCACTGAAGCTTTCTTT. This codes for CASSSTTEAFF. The rearrangement uses TRBV9 and TRBJ1-1; no definite D call. CDR1 and CDR2 from the germline V gene are SGDLS and YYNGEE. The CDR3 is 11 residues long. V was clipped by 4 bases and J by 4 bases, with 5 bases between them.